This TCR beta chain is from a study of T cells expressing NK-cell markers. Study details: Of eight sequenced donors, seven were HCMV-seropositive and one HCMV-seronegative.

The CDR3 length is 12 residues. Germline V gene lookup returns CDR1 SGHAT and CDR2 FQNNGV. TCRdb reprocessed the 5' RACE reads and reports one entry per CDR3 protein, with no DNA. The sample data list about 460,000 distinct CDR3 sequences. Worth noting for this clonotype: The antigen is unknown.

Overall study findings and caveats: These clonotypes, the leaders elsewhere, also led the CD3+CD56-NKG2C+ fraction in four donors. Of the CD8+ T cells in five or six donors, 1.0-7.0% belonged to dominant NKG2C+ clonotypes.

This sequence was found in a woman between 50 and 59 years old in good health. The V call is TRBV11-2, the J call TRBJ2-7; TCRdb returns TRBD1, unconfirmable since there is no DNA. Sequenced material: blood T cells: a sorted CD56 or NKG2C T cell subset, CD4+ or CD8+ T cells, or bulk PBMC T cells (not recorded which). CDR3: CASSQGRWAQYF.